These 7 T cell receptor beta chains came from one sample sequenced in a study of cytomegalovirus exposure and HLA in healthy donors. The primer mix had 60 Vbeta and 13 Jbeta primers. Profiling relied on immunoSEQ multiplex PCR, and the TCRdb table lists in-frame clones only, not all of them. This sample carries about 77,000 clones, with roughly an eighth going to the ten biggest clones. Sequences were obtained from PBMCs. The origin of the receptors is a man between 45 and 60 years old in good health and CMV-seropositive.

The V gene is TRBV6-5, the J gene TRBJ2-3; D remains ambiguous. Per the germline V gene, CDR1 is MNHEY and CDR2 is SVGAGI. Trimming cost V 0 bases and J 0 bases, with 7 bases left between them. The CDR3 is 15 residues long. The CDR3 region has the DNA TGTGCCAGCAGTTACTCGATGGAGAGCACAGATACGCAGTATTTT. Amino acid sequence: CASSYSMESTDTQYF.

V usage is TRBV30 and J usage is TRBJ1-4, with D possibly matching TRBD1 (5 bases). This CDR3 comprises 15 residues. Between the trimmed V and J ends, which lost 0 bases and 8 bases, there was a span of 16 bases. Germline V lookup: CDR1 GTSNPN, CDR2 SVGIG (reference sequence). CDR3 in amino acids: CAWSVKTPGGEKLFF. In DNA form, the CDR3 reads TGTGCCTGGAGTGTGAAGACCCCCGGGGGGGAAAAACTGTTTTTT.

The rearrangement links TRBV9 to TRBJ2-3, with 8 bases that match TRBD2. V shed 3 bases and J 4 bases; nucleotides not matched to a gene: 4. Looked up from germline, CDR1 is SGDLS and CDR2 is YYNGEE. CDR3 length: 14 residues. The DNA of the CDR3 is TGTGCCAGCAGCGCCAGCGGGGGCCCAGATACGCAGTATTTT. Protein product: CASSASGGPDTQYF.

The chain recombines TRBV21-1 with TRBJ1-3. TRBV21-1 is termed a pseudogene. This CDR3 comprises 17 residues. CDR3 coding DNA: TGTGCCAGCAGCAAAGGGTGGACTGCTAGCTCTGGAAACACCATATATTTT. Residues: CASSKGWTASSGNTIYF.

The V call is TRBV19, the J call TRBJ1-1, with TRBD1 matching 8 bases. The germline CDR1 and CDR2 sequences are LNHDA and SQIVND (reference sequence). With 6 bases clipped from V and 4 bases from J, the junction kept 13 bases outside the gene matches. This CDR3 contains 16 residues. CDR3 in amino acids: CASSQGRRGQGTEAFF. The CDR3 coding sequence is TGTGCCAGTAGCCAGGGACGCAGGGGGCAAGGCACTGAAGCTTTCTTT.

V is TRBV5-6 and J is TRBJ2-5, with 7 bases matching TRBD2. The junction had 3 bases not matched to a gene; V was cut back by 0 bases and J by 7 bases. Germline CDR1 is SGHDT and CDR2 is YYEEEE. CDR3 length equals 13 residues. The CDR3 DNA sequence: TGTGCCAGCAGCTTGGAGGGGAGGGGGACCCAGTACTTC. It specifies CASSLEGRGTQYF.

The chain combines TRBV19 with TRBJ1-1, with 7 bases that match TRBD1. The CDR3 contains 16 residues. V gave up 3 bases and J gave up 1 base; unmatched junction bases: 8. CDR1 is LNHDA and CDR2 is SQIVND in the germline V gene (reference sequence). As DNA, the CDR3 is TGTGCCAGTAGTATGGCCAAGACAGGGCCGAACACTGAAGCTTTCTTT. It translates to CASSMAKTGPNTEAFF.